Shown below are 28 T cell receptor beta chains from a single sample sequenced in a study of early T cells in non-severe SARS-CoV-2 infection. TCRdb used MiXCR to reprocess the 5' RACE reads, holding one entry per CDR3 protein. Among roughly 31,000 distinct CDR3 sequences, roughly a tenth were seen once, and the ten largest hold about 13%. Specimen: whole blood. The receptor source for this set is an adult who was a healthcare worker with PCR-confirmed SARS-CoV-2 infection or an uninfected control (not recorded which).

At least ten counts were recorded for this clonotype. The rearrangement joins TRBV10-2 to TRBJ2-1; 14 positions match TRBD2. V lost 10 bases and J lost 9; bases outside the gene matches: 5. CDR3 length: 13 amino acids. Germline CDR1 reads WSHSY; CDR2 reads SAAADI. The CDR3 sequence: CAIGLAGGTEQFF. In DNA, the CDR3 is TGCGCCATCGGACTAGCGGGGGGTACTGAGCAGTTCTTC.

The rearrangement uses TRBV5-6 and TRBJ2-7; a possible D gene is TRBD1 (5 bases). Per germline, CDR1 SGHDT and CDR2 YYEEEE. CDR3 length: 16 amino acids. With 0 bases removed from V and 3 bases from J, the gap between germline ends came to 16 bases. The CDR3 here is CASSLAGQETFYEQYF. In DNA form, the CDR3 reads TGTGCCAGCAGCTTGGCAGGGCAAGAGACATTCTACGAGCAGTACTTC.

At least ten counts were recorded for this clonotype. The chain employs TRBV6-2 or TRBV6-3 and TRBJ1-1; D remains ambiguous. Germline lookup yields CDR1 MNHEY and CDR2 SVGEGT. This CDR3 comprises 15 residues. The V and J ends lost 4 bases and 11 bases respectively, with 23 bases between them. The CDR3 sequence is CASSSPRSATAAAFF. Here the CDR3 DNA reads TGTGCCAGCAGTTCACCCAGGTCCGCAACGGCCGCCGCTTTCTTT.

This clonotype was seen repeatedly, ten times or more. CDR3 sequence (DNA): TGTGCCAGCAGCAACGACAGGCGGAGCAGTGAAAAACTGTTTTTT. Translating it yields CASSNDRRSSEKLFF. J is TRBJ1-4 and V is TRBV5-4; perhaps TRBD1 as D (6 bases). The CDR3 is made up of 15 amino acids. Germline CDR1 reads SGHNT; CDR2 reads YYREEE (reference sequence). The ends were cut back, 4 bases at V and 7 bases at J, with 17 bases in the middle.

At least ten counts were recorded for this clonotype. The chain recombines TRBV7-8 with TRBJ1-6, with TRBD1 matching over 11 bases. Germline values: CDR1 SGHVS, CDR2 FQNEAQ. Trimming removed 5 bases from V and 6 bases from J; junction bases left unmatched: 3. The CDR3 extends over 15 amino acids. The CDR3 nucleotides read TGTGCCAGCAGCCCGGACAGGGGGCGTAATTCACCCCTCCACTTT. Its translation: CASSPDRGRNSPLHF.

The rearrangement joins TRBV10-3 to TRBJ2-2; D might be TRBD1 (6 bases). V dropped 6 bases and J dropped 0 bases, with 11 bases sitting between them. There are 15 residues in the CDR3. Germline loops: CDR1 ENHRY, CDR2 SYGVKD. CDR3 in amino acids: CAIRTGTTNTGELFF. The CDR3 DNA is TGTGCCATCAGAACCGGGACAACGAACACCGGGGAGCTGTTTTTT.

This clonotype has ten or more counts. The V call is TRBV4-3, the J call TRBJ1-1; D may be TRBD1 (5 bases). CDR1 is LGHNA, CDR2 YSLEER, per germline. V lost 1 base, J lost 2 bases, and 8 bases lay in between. This CDR3 region has 14 residues. The CDR3, as DNA: TGCGCCAGCAGCCAAGGACAGCTAAACACTGAAGCTTTCTTT. This sequence encodes CASSQGQLNTEAFF.

This clonotype was detected ten times or more. V usage is TRBV11-3 and J usage is TRBJ2-1; D unresolved. CDR3 length: 13 residues. Germline V gives CDR1 SGHNT, CDR2 YENEEA. V gave up 1 base and J gave up 6 bases, with 7 bases separating them. The CDR3 sequence is CASSLGWSNEQFF. CDR3 nucleotide sequence: TGTGCCAGCAGCTTAGGGTGGTCCAATGAGCAGTTCTTC.

The chain employs TRBV12-3 or TRBV12-4 and TRBJ2-7; 9 nucleotides agree with TRBD2. CDR3 size: 12 residues. V was clipped by 6 bases and J by 4 bases; unmatched bases: 1. CDR3 nucleotide sequence: TGTGCCAGCAGCGCGGGGGGGTACGAGCAGTACTTC. Its translation: CASSAGGYEQYF.

In its sample, this clonotype was seen many times. The CDR3 spells CASRWAGDEKLFF. In DNA form, the CDR3 reads TGTGCCAGCAGATGGGCGGGTGATGAAAAACTGTTTTTT. The rearrangement joins TRBV28 to TRBJ1-4; D unresolved. This CDR3 contains 13 residues. Germline lookup yields CDR1 MDHEN and CDR2 SYDVKM. The ends were cut back, 6 bases at V and 6 bases at J, with 11 bases in the middle.

The table lists this clonotype with many counts. DNA for the CDR3: TGTGCCAGCAGTTCCGGGTACGAGCAGTACTTC. Translating gives CASSSGYEQYF. The chain combines TRBV12-3 or TRBV12-4 with TRBJ2-7; D not certain. V was cut by 4 bases and J by 4 bases, with 5 bases left in between. CDR3 length equals 11 residues.

The chain joins TRBV19 to TRBJ1-1; a possible D gene is TRBD1 (5 bases). V was pared by 6 bases and J by 1 base, with 12 bases between. This CDR3 comprises 14 residues. Per the germline V gene, CDR1 is LNHDA and CDR2 is SQIVND (reference sequence). This CDR3 is CASRGPGPNTEAFF. The CDR3, as DNA: TGTGCCAGTAGGGGGCCAGGACCGAACACTGAAGCTTTCTTT.

This clonotype was counted only a few times. V usage is TRBV7-8 and J usage is TRBJ1-1; D is unresolved. V gave up 7 bases and J gave up 9 bases, with 42 bases separating them. Germline values: CDR1 SGHVS, CDR2 FQNEAQ. This CDR3 has 21 amino acids. CDR3 bases: TGTGCCAGCACCCACCCACGGCTCGTGGGCCCCGCCCTCGAGTTCCCGGGAAAAGCTTTCTTT. Protein: CASTHPRLVGPALEFPGKAFF.

This clonotype was counted between two and nine times. The chain couples TRBV7-8 to TRBJ2-6, with D perhaps being TRBD1 or TRBD2 (5 bases each). Trimming took 4 bases from V and 0 from J, leaving 7 bases between them. CDR3 length equals 15 residues. The germline CDR1 and CDR2 sequences are SGHVS and FQNEAQ. CDR3 in DNA: TGTGCCAGCAGCTCGGGACCCTCTGGGGCCAACGTCCTGACTTTC. Amino acids: CASSSGPSGANVLTF.

This clonotype was seen many times. The chain joins TRBV7-3 to TRBJ2-3; TRBD2 is a possible D gene (6 bases). Germline V lookup: CDR1 SGHTA, CDR2 FQGTGA. This CDR3 has 17 amino acids. Trimming removed 2 bases at V and 4 bases at J, with 19 bases between. The CDR3 DNA follows: TGTGCCAGCAGCTTATGGCCCCACGGGGGAGGCTCAGATACGCAGTATTTT. Translation: CASSLWPHGGGSDTQYF.

This clonotype was counted between two and nine times. This chain joins TRBV12-3 or TRBV12-4 and TRBJ2-3, with a possible D match to TRBD1 (5 bases). This CDR3 spans 13 amino acids. V was trimmed by 4 bases and J by 5 bases, leaving 10 bases between them. DNA of the CDR3: TGTGCCAGCAGTTCCGACAGTTTAGATACGCAGTATTTT. Amino acids: CASSSDSLDTQYF.

The gene calls are TRBV10-3 and TRBJ1-5; possibly TRBD1 for D (6 bases). V lost 2 bases and J lost 0, with 14 bases in between. CDR1 is ENHRY, CDR2 SYGVKD, per germline. The CDR3 length is 17 residues. CDR3 residues: CAISEGQGLDSNQPQHF. The DNA of the CDR3 is TGTGCCATCAGTGAGGGGCAGGGGCTGGATAGCAATCAGCCCCAGCATTTT.

This chain connects TRBV7-2 to TRBJ2-2; possibly TRBD2 for D (5 bases). The CDR3 consists of 11 residues. V was trimmed by 2 bases and J by 12 bases, leaving 7 bases between them. Germline CDR1 SGHTA, CDR2 FQGNSA. The CDR3 here is CASSLSGKLFF. In nucleotides, the CDR3 is TGTGCCAGCAGCTTATCGGGGAAGCTGTTTTTT.

This clonotype came up many times. The rearrangement joins TRBV27 to TRBJ1-1; no clear D. CDR3 length equals 13 residues. V lost 2 bases, J lost 7 bases, and 11 bases lay in between. CDR1 MNHEY and CDR2 SMNVEV come from the germline V gene (reference sequence). CDR3 bases: TGTGCCAGCAGTTTACTGTCCGGGGATGAAGCTTTCTTT. Translated: CASSLLSGDEAFF.

In its sample, this clonotype was seen many times. The rearrangement links TRBV29-1 to TRBJ1-2; unclear D gene. Trimming left V 3 bases short and J 3 bases short, with 8 bases between. The germline V gene has CDR1 SQVTM and CDR2 ANQGSEA. The CDR3 consists of 12 residues. CDR3 nucleotide sequence: TGCAGCGTTGACCGGCCAGACTATGGCTACACCTTC. Its protein is CSVDRPDYGYTF.

In this sample, this clonotype turned up a few times. The genes are TRBV6-6 and TRBJ2-3; 7 nucleotides align to TRBD1. The V and J ends lost 0 bases and 4 bases, in that order; junction bases with no gene match: 4. The germline V gene encodes CDR1 MNHNY and CDR2 SVGAGI (reference sequence). The CDR3 runs to 15 residues. In DNA form, the CDR3 reads TGTGCCAGCAGTTACTCACAGGGGAGAGCAGATACGCAGTATTTT. Amino acid sequence: CASSYSQGRADTQYF.

This clonotype was found a few times. J is TRBJ1-4 and V is TRBV25-1; D gene unclear. The CDR3 covers 13 residues. CDR1 and CDR2 (germline): MGHDK, SYGVNS. V was trimmed by 4 bases and J by 3 bases, leaving 6 bases between them. The DNA of the CDR3 is TGTGCCAGCAGTGTAGGAGCTAATGAAAAACTGTTTTTT. Translation gives CASSVGANEKLFF.

Concerning this clonotype: This clone may be a read error of a much larger clone one base away. V gene TRBV12-3 or TRBV12-4 combines with J gene TRBJ2-3; D ambiguous. V gave up 4 bases and J gave up 11 bases, with 16 bases separating them. The CDR3 extends over 13 amino acids. The CDR3 coding sequence is TGTGCCAGCAGTTACGGCCGATATGAGAAGCAGTATTTT. This gives the protein CASSYGRYEKQYF.

There are many counts of this clonotype. The rearrangement joins TRBV5-1 to TRBJ2-7, with D possibly matching TRBD1 (6 bases). The CDR3 loop spans 12 amino acids. Trimming removed 3 bases from V and 6 bases from J, with 10 bases in between. Germline CDR1 and CDR2: SGHRS and YFSETQ. The CDR3 reads CASSSQGIEQYF. The CDR3, as DNA: TGCGCCAGCAGCTCTCAGGGGATCGAGCAGTACTTC.

There are many counts of this clonotype. This sequence joins TRBV7-9 and TRBJ2-2; possible D gene TRBD1, 5 bases. This CDR3 contains 15 residues. V was clipped by 1 base and J by 7 bases, with 13 bases between them. CDR1 SEHNR and CDR2 FQNEAQ come from the germline V gene (reference sequence). DNA for the CDR3: TGTGCCAGCAGCTTAGGTTCCAGGGTGATCGGGGAGCTGTTTTTT. Its protein product is CASSLGSRVIGELFF.

Ten or more counts support this clonotype. The rearrangement joins TRBV11-1 to TRBJ2-3, with D perhaps matching TRBD1 or TRBD2 (5 bases each). Germline V gene lookup returns CDR1 SGHAT and CDR2 FQDESV (reference sequence). The V end lost 6 bases, the J end lost 0 bases, and 10 bases lay between the germline ends. This CDR3 has 14 residues. The CDR3 here is CASSQRDSTDTQYF. The CDR3 DNA reads TGTGCCAGCAGTCAACGGGACAGCACAGATACGCAGTATTTT. The complete variable domain, with remaining parts taken from reference TRBV11-1 and TRBJ2-3, reads EAEVAQSPRYKITEKSQAVAFWCDPISGHATLYWYRQILGQGPELLVQFQDESVVDDSQLPKDRFSAERLKGVDSTLKIQPAELGDSAMYLCASSQRDSTDTQYFGPGTRLTVL.

This clonotype appeared many times. The chain carries TRBV20-1 and TRBJ2-6; TRBD1 matches 9 bases. Trimming cost V 5 bases and J 1 base; bases outside gene matches: 9. The length of the CDR3 is 17 residues. The germline V gene encodes CDR1 DFQATT and CDR2 SNEGSKA (reference sequence). CDR3 nucleotides: TGCAGTGCTGGCTCGGGACAGGGAGTTTCTGGGGCCAACGTCCTGACTTTC. This gives the protein CSAGSGQGVSGANVLTF.

This clonotype was seen a few times. The chain is built from TRBV12-3 or TRBV12-4 and TRBJ1-2, with no clear D. Trimming stripped 2 bases from V and 4 bases from J, with 11 bases between. CDR3 length: 14 residues. The CDR3 DNA is TGTGCCAGCAGTTTAAGAGTAGACTCCTATGGCTACACCTTC. This sequence encodes CASSLRVDSYGYTF.